This T cell receptor beta chain comes out of a study of a mutant IDH1 vaccine in newly diagnosed glioma. Across the whole study: Vaccines began 4-6 weeks after radiotherapy alone, or with temozolomide cycles. The treated population exhibited a male proportion of 62.5%, a female proportion of around 40%, and a mean age of about 40 years.

Only in-frame clones appear in the TCRdb table, and some are missing; sequencing was by immunoSEQ multiplex PCR. Of tens of thousands of clones in the sample, 85% to 90% are singletons; the top ten hold about 1.5%. As to time point: week 23, last vaccination. What each vaccine dose contained was 300 ug of mutant IDH1 20-mer peptide, accompanied by topical imiquimod. This CDR3 is built from 14 residues. V was clipped by 7 bases and J by 3 bases; unmatched bases: 5. Germline values: CDR1 SGHKS, CDR2 YYEKEE (reference sequence). Comments on this clone: Its antigen is currently unknown.

The sequencing here drew on PBMCs, taken from a glioma patient whose treatment included an IDH1 peptide vaccine. This rearrangement joins TRBV5-5 to TRBJ2-2; 8 positions agree with TRBD1. The sequence derives from a middle-aged man with glioma. CDR3 sequence: CASEDRVYTGELFF. The CDR3 bases are TGTGCCAGCGAGGACAGGGTCTACACCGGGGAGCTGTTTTTT.